These T cell receptor beta chains were read from a single sample in a study of T cell changes during pregnancy in multiple sclerosis. The table came from immunoSEQ multiplex PCR; TCRdb's copy has only in-frame clones and leaves some out. The sample yields about 53,000 clones, over 90% seen once. The sample was CD4+ T cells from peripheral blood mononuclear cells, taken in the third trimester of pregnancy. These TCRs come from a female donor with multiple sclerosis, enrolled in a pregnancy study. CDR3s include the opening cysteine and the closing phenylalanine or tryptophan. A D gene is named only where the DNA matches it firmly. Clone size is shown for a subset of rows, as once, few, many or a class of expanded clone.

v_call	clone_size	d_call	j_call	cdr3_nt	cdr3_aa
TRBV19	once	NA	TRBJ2-7	TGTGCCAGTAGTAGGGGGGGCAGTACCGTGGGGGAGCAGTACTTC	CASSRGGSTVGEQYF
TRBV9	NA	NA	TRBJ1-5	TGTGCCAGCAGCGCCTTGGACATCAATCAGCCCCAGCATTTT	CASSALDINQPQHF
TRBV7-9	NA	TRBD1	TRBJ1-5	TGTGCCAGCAGCTTAGGGTCGCCAGGGGGTCATAGTCAGCCCCAGCATTTT	CASSLGSPGGHSQPQHF
TRBV10-3	NA	TRBD2	TRBJ2-2	TGTGCCATCAGTGAGTACGGCGGGGGGAACACCGGGGAGCTGTTTTTT	CAISEYGGGNTGELFF
TRBV5-6	NA	TRBD1	TRBJ1-4	TGTGCCAGCAGCTTGGGGGTACAGGGGGTTGAAAAACTGTTTTTT	CASSLGVQGVEKLFF
TRBV4-2	NA	TRBD2	TRBJ2-1	TGTGCCAGCAGCCACCTCGGGGGCGGGGGGGCAAATGAGCAGTTCTTC	CASSHLGGGGANEQFF
TRBV9	NA	NA	TRBJ2-7	TGTGCCAGCAGCCCCGGGCCCCGGGGCGAGCAGTACTTC	CASSPGPRGEQYF
TRBV13	NA	TRBD1	TRBJ2-5	TGTGCCAGCAGCTCGACAGGGTTGGAGACCCAGTACTTC	CASSSTGLETQYF
TRBV7-7	NA	NA	TRBJ1-1	TGTGCTAGCAGCTTAAGTGAGTTGAACACTGAAGCTTTCTTT	CASSLSELNTEAFF
TRBV20-1	NA	TRBD1	TRBJ2-7	TGCAGTGCCAGACAGGGTAACGAGCAGTACTTC	CSARQGNEQYF
TRBV30	NA	TRBD1	TRBJ2-6	TGTGCCAGGGACAGCGACTCTGGGGCCAACGTCCTGACTTTC	CARDSDSGANVLTF